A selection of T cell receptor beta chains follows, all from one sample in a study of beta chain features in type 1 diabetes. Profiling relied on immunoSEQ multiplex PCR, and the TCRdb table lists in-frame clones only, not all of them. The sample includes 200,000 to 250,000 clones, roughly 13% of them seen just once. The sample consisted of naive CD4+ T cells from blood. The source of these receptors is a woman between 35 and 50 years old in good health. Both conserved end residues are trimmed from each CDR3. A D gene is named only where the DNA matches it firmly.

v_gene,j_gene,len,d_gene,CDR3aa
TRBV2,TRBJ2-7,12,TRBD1,ASTFDRVSYEQY
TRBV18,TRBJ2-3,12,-,ASSPYPLTDTQY
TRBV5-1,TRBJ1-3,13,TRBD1,ASSSPGQGRNTIY
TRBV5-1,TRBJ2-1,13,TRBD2,ASSSGLASYNEQF
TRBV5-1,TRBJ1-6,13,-,ASSGAGGRTSPLH
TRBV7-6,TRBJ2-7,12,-,ASSQGQLPYEQY
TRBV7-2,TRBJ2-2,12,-,ASSLIRDTGELF
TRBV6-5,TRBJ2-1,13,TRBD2,ASSTVAGGLNEQF
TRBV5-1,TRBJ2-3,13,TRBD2,ASSLGLVGGDTQY
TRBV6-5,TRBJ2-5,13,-,ASSYYAKYQETQY
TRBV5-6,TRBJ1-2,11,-,ASSLEQIYGYT
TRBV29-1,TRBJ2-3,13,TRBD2,SVAGSGGTTDTQY
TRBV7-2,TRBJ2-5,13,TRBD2,ASSLAFGGGKTQY
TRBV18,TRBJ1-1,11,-,ASSPGRNTEAF
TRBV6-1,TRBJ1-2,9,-,ASTGGYGYT
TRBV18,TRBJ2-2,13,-,ASSPFEGAPGELF
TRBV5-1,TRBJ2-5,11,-,ASSLSRWETQY
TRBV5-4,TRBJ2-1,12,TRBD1,ASSSYRGDNEQF
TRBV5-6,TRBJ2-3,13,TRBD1,ASSFETGTSDTQY
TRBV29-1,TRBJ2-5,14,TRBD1,SVEVRSGTVQETQY
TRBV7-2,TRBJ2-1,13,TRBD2,ASSLTGGAGHEQF
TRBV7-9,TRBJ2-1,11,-,ASSLVSANEQF
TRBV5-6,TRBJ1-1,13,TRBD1,ASSWGDRASTEAF
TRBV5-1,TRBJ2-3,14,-,ASSLATASSTDTQY
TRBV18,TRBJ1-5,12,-,ASSPSGGNQPQH
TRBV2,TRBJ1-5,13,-,ASEGKQGASRPQH
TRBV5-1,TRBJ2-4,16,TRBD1,ASSPGTASTLAKNIQY
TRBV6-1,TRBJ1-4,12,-,ASSEPATNEKLF
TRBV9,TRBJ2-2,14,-,ASSPSSGTRTGELF